This T cell receptor (beta chain) was sequenced in a study of T-cell reconstitution after alpha-beta-depleted transplantation in children. Preparation of the TCRbeta library was carried out with unique molecular identifiers. TCRdb ran MiXCR on the PCR reads and lists one entry per CDR3 protein. The profile shows about 610,000 distinct CDR3 sequences, over 9.5% of them singletons. This clonotype has more than one count but fewer than ten. Germline V gene sequence: CDR1 SNHLY, CDR2 FYNNEI. V shed 6 bases and J 2 bases; nucleotides not matched to a gene: 6. The CDR3 spans 16 residues. The source material was PBMCs from the stem cell graft donor, sampled from the stem cell graft. The rearrangement uses TRBV2 and TRBJ2-7, with 14 bases that match TRBD2. The TCR originated in a human donor who donated a stem cell graft to a child with acute myeloid leukemia. Written as DNA, the CDR3 is TGTGCCAGCAGCCCAACGACTAGCGGGAGGGCCTACGAGCAGTACTTC. It yields the protein CASSPTTSGRAYEQYF.